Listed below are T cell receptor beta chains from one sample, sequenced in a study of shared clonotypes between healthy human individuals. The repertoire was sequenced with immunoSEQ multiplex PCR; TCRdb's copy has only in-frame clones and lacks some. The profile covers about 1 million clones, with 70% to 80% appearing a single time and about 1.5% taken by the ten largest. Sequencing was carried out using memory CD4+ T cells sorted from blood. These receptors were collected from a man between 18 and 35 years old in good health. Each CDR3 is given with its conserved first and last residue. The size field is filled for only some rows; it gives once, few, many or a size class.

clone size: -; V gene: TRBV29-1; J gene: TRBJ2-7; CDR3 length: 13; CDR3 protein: CSVGAGGEYEQYF
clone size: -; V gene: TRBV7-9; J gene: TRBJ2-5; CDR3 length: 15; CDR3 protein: CASSLGRGLGETQYF
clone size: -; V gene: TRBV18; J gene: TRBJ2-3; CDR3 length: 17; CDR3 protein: CASSPTGQGSLTDTQYF
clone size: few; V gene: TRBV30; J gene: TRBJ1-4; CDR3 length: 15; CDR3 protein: CAWSAPGATNEKLFF
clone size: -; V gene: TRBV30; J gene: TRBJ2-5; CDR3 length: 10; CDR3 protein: CAWGTGLQYF
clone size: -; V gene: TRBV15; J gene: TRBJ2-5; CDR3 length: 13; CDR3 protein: CATDSGGKETQYF
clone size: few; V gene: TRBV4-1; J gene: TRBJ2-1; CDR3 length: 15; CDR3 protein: CASSQDGQNYNEQFF
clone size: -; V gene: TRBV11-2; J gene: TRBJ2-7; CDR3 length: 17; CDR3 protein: CASSFGHREREGPEQYF
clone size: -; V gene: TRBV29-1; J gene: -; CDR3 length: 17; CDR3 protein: CSVSGTSGSPNPYEQYF
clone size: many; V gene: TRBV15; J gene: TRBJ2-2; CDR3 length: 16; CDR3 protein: CATSPLAGGPVGELFF
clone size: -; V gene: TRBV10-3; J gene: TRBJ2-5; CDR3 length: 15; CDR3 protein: CAISERGGEQETQYF
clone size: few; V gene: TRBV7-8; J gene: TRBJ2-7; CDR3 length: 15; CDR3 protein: CASSLADRATYEQYF
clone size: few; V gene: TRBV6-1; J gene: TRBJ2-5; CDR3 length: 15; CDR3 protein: CASSDDSLDQETQYF
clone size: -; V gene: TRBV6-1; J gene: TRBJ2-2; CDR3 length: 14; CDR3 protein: CASSETKYTGELFF
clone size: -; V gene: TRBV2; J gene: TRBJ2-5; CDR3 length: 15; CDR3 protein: CASSEIASGGETQYF
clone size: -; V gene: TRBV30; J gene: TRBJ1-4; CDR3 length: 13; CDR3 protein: CAWRGDKDEKLFF
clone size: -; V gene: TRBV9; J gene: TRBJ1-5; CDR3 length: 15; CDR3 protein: CASSVGRGSNQPQHF
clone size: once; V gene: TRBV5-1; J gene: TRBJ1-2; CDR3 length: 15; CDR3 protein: CASSLSSGSGYGYTF
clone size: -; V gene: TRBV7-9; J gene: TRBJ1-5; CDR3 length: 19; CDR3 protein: CASSNYLDSVPGGNQPQHF
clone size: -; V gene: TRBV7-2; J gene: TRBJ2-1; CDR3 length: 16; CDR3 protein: CASSLAGDPSYNEQFF
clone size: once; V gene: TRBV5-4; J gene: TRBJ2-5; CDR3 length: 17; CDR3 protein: CASRPTPTSGSSATQYF
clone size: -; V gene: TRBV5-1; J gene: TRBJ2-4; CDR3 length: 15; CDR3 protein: CASSFAGTSENIQYF
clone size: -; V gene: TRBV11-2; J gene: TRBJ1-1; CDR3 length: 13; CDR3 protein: CASSHGGGTEAFF
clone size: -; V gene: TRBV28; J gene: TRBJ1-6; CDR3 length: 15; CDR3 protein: CASRAGPLRNSPLHF
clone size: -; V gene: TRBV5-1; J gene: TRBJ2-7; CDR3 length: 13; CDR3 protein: CASKNTSAYEQYF
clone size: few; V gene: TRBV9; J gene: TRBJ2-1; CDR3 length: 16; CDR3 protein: CASSVSAVGGYNEQFF
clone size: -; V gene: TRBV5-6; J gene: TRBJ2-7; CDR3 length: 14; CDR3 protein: CASSAADRGGEQYF
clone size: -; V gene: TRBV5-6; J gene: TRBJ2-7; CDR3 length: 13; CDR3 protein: CASSLPVSYEQYF
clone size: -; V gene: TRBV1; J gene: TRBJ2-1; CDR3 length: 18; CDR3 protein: CTSSQADGLAGGGVEQFF
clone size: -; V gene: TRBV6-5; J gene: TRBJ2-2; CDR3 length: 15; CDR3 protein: CASRPGTTNTGELFF